This TCR beta chain is drawn from a study of regulatory T cells in long-lasting Graves disease. Study summary: Those Graves' patients who were newly diagnosed had been on antithyroid drugs under 3 months.

This clonotype occurred many times. With iRepertoire HTBI primers and Arm-PCR of CDR3 regions, TCR beta libraries were built. TCRdb re-called the multiplex PCR reads through MiXCR, storing one row per CDR3 protein. The sample consists of 350,000 to 400,000 distinct CDR3 sequences, 15% to 19% of them appearing once. The sample's time point: newly diagnosed GD, antithyroid drugs for less than 3 months. The TCR library used RNA extracted from PBMCs. The receptor comes from a female donor with Graves disease. The starting material was peripheral blood mononuclear cells (PBMCs), obtained at new diagnosis, from a patient treated with antithyroid drugs.

The CDR3 DNA follows: TGTGCCAGCAGGGGGGAGGGGGTTTTCCACGAGCAGTACTTC. It encodes CASRGEGVFHEQYF. This chain connects TRBV12-3 or TRBV12-4 to TRBJ2-7; the D gene is possibly TRBD2 (7 bases). V lost 6 bases and J lost 5, with 17 bases in between. The CDR3 contains 14 residues.